This TCR beta chain is from a study of T cell changes during pregnancy in multiple sclerosis. The trim removed 2 bases at V and 6 bases at J, leaving 11 bases unmatched. Per the germline V gene, CDR1 is SGHNT and CDR2 is YYREEE (reference sequence). This CDR3 is built from 16 residues. Repertoires were generated with immunoSEQ multiplex PCR, while TCRdb's copy carries only in-frame clones and drops some. Of some 75,000 clones in the sample, 90% to 95% were seen once. The clonotype originates from a female donor with multiple sclerosis, enrolled in a pregnancy study. The rearrangement uses TRBV5-4 and TRBJ2-7; 10 bases fit TRBD2. The sample here was peripheral blood, taken in the second trimester of pregnancy. CDR3 loop: CASSLGALAGAAEQYF. CDR3 bases: TGTGCCAGCAGCTTAGGGGCCCTAGCGGGAGCGGCCGAGCAGTACTTC.